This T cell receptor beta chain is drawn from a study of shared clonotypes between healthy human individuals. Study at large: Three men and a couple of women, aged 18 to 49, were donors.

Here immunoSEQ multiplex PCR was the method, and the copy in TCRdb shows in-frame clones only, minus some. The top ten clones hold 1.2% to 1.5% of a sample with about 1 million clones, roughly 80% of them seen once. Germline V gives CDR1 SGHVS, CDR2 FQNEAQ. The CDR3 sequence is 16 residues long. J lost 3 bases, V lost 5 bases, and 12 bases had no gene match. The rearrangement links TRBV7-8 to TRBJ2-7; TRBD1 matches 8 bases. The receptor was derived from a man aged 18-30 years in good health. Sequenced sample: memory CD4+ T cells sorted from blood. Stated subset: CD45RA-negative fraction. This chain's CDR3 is CASSQNQGAFGYEQYF. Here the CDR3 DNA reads TGTGCCAGCAGCCAGAATCAGGGGGCATTCGGCTACGAGCAGTACTTC.